The TCR beta chain described here comes from a study of Graves' ophthalmopathy and Graves' hyperthyroidism. Hyperthyroidism qualified as stable when ophthalmopathy did not develop within 18 months of follow-up. Beta-chain TCR CDR3 regions were amplified from RNA transcripts. First-round RT-PCR with HTBI primers preceded a second-round multiplex PCR. TCRdb called the multiplex PCR reads again in MiXCR, with one record for every CDR3 protein. The sample consists of over 500,000 distinct CDR3 sequences, 20% to 25% of them appearing once. Germline V gives CDR1 LNHDA, CDR2 SQIVND (reference sequence). V was cut by 8 bases and J by 1 base, with 9 bases left in between. CDR3 length: 13 residues.

Specimen: peripheral blood. The TCR originated in a young woman with stable Graves' hyperthyroidism. Some clones in this sample may be carry-over from other donors' samples. The rearrangement links TRBV19 to TRBJ1-5; no clear D gene. The CDR3 coding sequence is TGTGCCAGTGGAGGGAGGAGCAATCAGCCCCAGCATTTT. Its translation is CASGGRSNQPQHF.